What follows describes a single T cell receptor beta chain. This CDR3 is also generated by other DNA sequences in the sample. These data come from a study of blood T cell repertoires in COVID-19. Sequencing used immunoSEQ multiplex PCR; TCRdb keeps in-frame clones, though not all of them. This sample has 240,000 or so clones, with about 85% found just once. The sequence was obtained from a man in his 60s who had recovered from COVID-19. The sample comprised peripheral blood.

CDR3 sequence reads: CASSPGGLPNQPQHF. The CDR3 DNA is TGTGCCAGCAGTCCGGGGGGGCTCCCCAATCAGCCCCAGCATTTT. The chain employs TRBV2 and TRBJ1-5; TRBD1 might be the D (6 bases). V lost 5 bases and J 3 bases, leaving 14 bases between the germline ends. The CDR3 totals 15 residues. Germline CDR1 and CDR2: SNHLY and FYNNEI.